Below, one T cell receptor beta chain is given with its context. The data were obtained in a study of blood T cell repertoires in COVID-19. Study background: The samples span acute and convalescent COVID-19 from the United States, Italy and Spain.

As handled by the study authors: The assay estimated nucleated cells by amplifying reference gene primers. The method was immunoSEQ multiplex PCR; TCRdb's version includes in-frame clones alone and lacks a portion of them. V, J and clone size reflect that table, while D and trimming were determined from the DNA. This table holds 120,000 to 150,000 clones, about 86% found once. Sequencing used peripheral blood. This clonotype was obtained from a woman in her forties or fifties with active or convalescent COVID-19.

The CDR3 sequence: CASSLTGPEQYF. CDR3 sequence (DNA): TGTGCCAGCAGCCTGACAGGTCCCGAGCAGTACTTC. The J gene is TRBJ2-7, the V gene TRBV7-6, with D perhaps matching TRBD1 (6 bases). Trimming removed 5 bases from V and 6 bases from J, with 11 bases in between. Germline CDR1 SGHVS, CDR2 FNYEAQ. CDR3 length: 12 residues.